This T cell receptor (beta chain) was profiled in a study of post-analysis software for immune sequencing data. Study-wide background: Progressive-relapsing, secondary progressive and relapsing-remitting multiple sclerosis were among the disease courses included.

This CDR3 is 15 amino acids long. Germline CDR1 SGHRS, CDR2 YFSETQ. V gave up 3 bases and J gave up 5 bases; unmatched junction bases: 9. cDNA libraries for TCR beta contained unique molecular identifiers. TCRdb re-called the PCR reads with MiXCR, one entry per CDR3 protein. The sample lists about 820,000 distinct CDR3 sequences, about 57% occurring once. Study-level results: Relative to controls, patients had several TRBV segments at higher frequency, with TRBV5-6, TRBV5-1 and TRBV20-1 among these. Multiple sclerosis patients had significantly lower normalized Chao1 diversity than controls. Samples sharing a preparation batch grouped tightly together when assessed by F measure.

In regard to this clonotype: The antigen is unknown.

This TCR came from a girl between 5 and 17 years old with multiple sclerosis. The sequencing sample was made of blood. The chain couples TRBV5-1 to TRBJ1-1; 8 bases align to TRBD1. The CDR3 reads CASSWDRTFGTEAFF. CDR3 in DNA: TGCGCCAGCAGCTGGGACAGGACCTTCGGGACTGAAGCTTTCTTT.